Listed here are 14 T cell receptor beta chains from one sample, sequenced in a study of Graves' ophthalmopathy and Graves' hyperthyroidism. As the template, RNA transcripts were used to amplify TCR beta CDR3 regions. HTBI primers primed a first-round RT-PCR, and a second-round multiplex PCR followed. TCRdb reanalysed the multiplex PCR reads using MiXCR and keeps one entry per CDR3 protein. The table shows over a million distinct CDR3 sequences, with 36% occurring only once. The sequencing input was peripheral blood or thyroid tissue (not recorded which). These receptors originate from an adult man with Graves' hyperthyroidism.

Note on this clonotype: Because the CDR3 is missing its conserved closing phenylalanine or tryptophan, this is likely a read error. The chain recombines TRBV13 with TRBJ2-5, with D tentatively TRBD2 (6 bases). With 5 bases removed from V and 4 bases from J, the gap between germline ends came to 11 bases. Germline V CDR1 and CDR2: PRHDT, FYEKMQ (reference sequence). The CDR3 contains 13 residues. The CDR3 here is CASSPDGGETQYL. The CDR3, as DNA: TGTGCCAGCAGCCCAGACGGGGGAGAGACCCAGTACCTC.

This clonotype was observed at least ten times. The chain couples TRBV10-3 to TRBJ1-1, with a possible D match to TRBD1 (6 bases). V was trimmed by 6 bases and J by 1 base, leaving 15 bases between them. CDR1 is ENHRY and CDR2 is SYGVKD in the germline V gene. The CDR3 has 15 amino acids. CDR3 residues: CAISHNREQNTEAFF. In DNA, the CDR3 is TGTGCCATCAGCCATAACAGGGAGCAGAACACTGAAGCTTTCTTT.

Worth noting for this clonotype: With a much larger clone just one base away, this may be a read error. The chain is built from TRBV9 and TRBJ2-2, with 9 nucleotides matching TRBD1. The CDR3 has 16 residues. CDR1 is SGDLS and CDR2 is YYNGEE in the germline V gene. The CDR3 protein is CASRVGGQGSTGELFF. In DNA, the CDR3 is TGTGCCAGCAGGGTAGGGGGACAGGGCAGTACCGGGGAGCTGTTTTTT.

The table lists this clonotype with many counts. The genes are TRBV6-1 and TRBJ1-5; the match to TRBD1 covers 7 bases. Germline V gene data show CDR1 as MNHNS and CDR2 as SASEGT. The CDR3 length is 14 residues. The trim removed 6 bases at V and 5 bases at J, leaving 7 bases unmatched. CDR3 residues: CASREITGDQPQHF. The CDR3 DNA follows: TGTGCCAGCAGAGAAATAACAGGGGATCAGCCCCAGCATTTT.

This clonotype was observed many times. The CDR3 loop reads CASSPVQGYGYTF. The CDR3 DNA reads as TGTGCCAGCAGCCCGGTACAGGGGTATGGCTACACCTTC. The chain combines TRBV7-6 with TRBJ1-2, with 7 nucleotides matching TRBD1. This CDR3 comprises 13 residues. Germline V gene data show CDR1 as SGHVS and CDR2 as FNYEAQ. The V gene end was trimmed by 5 bases and the J gene end by 5 bases; junction bases not matched to a gene: 5.

The table lists this clonotype with many counts. The chain employs TRBV7-2 and TRBJ1-2; D gene ambiguous. Germline CDR1 is SGHTA and CDR2 is FQGNSA. V lost 5 bases and J 9 bases, leaving 19 bases between the germline ends. This CDR3 has 14 amino acids. CDR3 sequence (DNA): TGTGCCAGCAGCCCCCAGAGGTTCAATATGCGCTACACCTTC. This gives the protein CASSPQRFNMRYTF.

The CDR3 sequence: CASSYRRGNQPQHF. The CDR3 region has the DNA TGTGCCAGCAGTTACAGGAGGGGTAATCAGCCCCAGCATTTT. V gene TRBV6-6 combines with J gene TRBJ1-5; D perhaps matches TRBD1 (5 bases). The germline CDR1 and CDR2 sequences are MNHNY and SVGAGI (reference sequence). V shed 2 bases and J shed 4 bases, with 9 bases lying between them. The CDR3 has 14 amino acids.

The table lists this clonotype with many counts. The genes are TRBV11-2 and TRBJ2-5; D is perhaps TRBD1 or TRBD2 (5 bases each). Germline CDR1 SGHAT, CDR2 FQNNGV. CDR3 length equals 15 residues. V lost 4 bases, J lost 0 bases, and 12 bases lay in between. The CDR3 spells CASSSGPTYQETQYF. CDR3 nucleotide sequence: TGTGCCAGCAGCTCGGGACCCACGTACCAAGAGACCCAGTACTTC.

The table lists this clonotype with a few counts. At one end, the junction sequence differs from germline, possibly due to a read error. The chain uses TRBV7-7 and TRBJ1-1; 7 bases are a match to TRBD1. CDR1 and CDR2 (germline): SSHAT, FNYEAQ (reference sequence). CDR3 length equals 15 residues. CDR3 DNA: TGTGCTAGCAGCGCAGAGGGACAGACCGATAATGAAGCTTTCTTT. It yields the protein CASSAEGQTDNEAFF.

This clonotype was picked up many times. V usage is TRBV20-1 and J usage is TRBJ1-1, with D perhaps TRBD1 (5 bases). Between the trimmed V and J ends, which lost 6 bases and 3 bases, there was a span of 11 bases. This CDR3 comprises 12 residues. The germline CDR1 and CDR2 sequences are DFQATT and SNEGSKA (reference sequence). CDR3 DNA sequence: TGCAGTGCCTCCGACAGTTACACTGAAGCTTTCTTT. Protein: CSASDSYTEAFF.

This clonotype was observed a handful of times. This chain links TRBV6-5 with TRBJ1-5; unclear D gene. Trimming shortened V by 6 bases and J by 4 bases, and 10 bases separated the two germline ends. The CDR3 loop spans 13 amino acids. Looked up from germline, CDR1 is MNHEY and CDR2 is SVGAGI. The chain's CDR3 is CASSRAVNQPQHF. The CDR3 nucleotides are TGTGCCAGCAGCCGGGCCGTAAATCAGCCCCAGCATTTT.

This clonotype was seen only once. The J gene is TRBJ1-6, the V gene TRBV5-1; 8 nucleotides line up with TRBD1. This CDR3 comprises 18 residues. Germline CDR1 and CDR2: SGHRS and YFSETQ. J lost 7 bases, V lost 5 bases, and 17 bases had no gene match. The CDR3 sequence: CASRSGQGGTRGNSPLHF. DNA of the CDR3: TGCGCCAGCAGATCCGGACAGGGAGGAACGCGTGGAAATTCACCCCTCCACTTT.

The chain recombines TRBV20-1 with TRBJ2-7, with 7 bases aligning to TRBD1. Trimming took 5 bases from V and 0 from J; bases not matched to a gene: 7. The CDR3 is 14 residues long. Germline CDR1 reads DFQATT; CDR2 reads SNEGSKA (reference sequence). DNA of the CDR3: TGCAGTGCTGGGGGACAGATTTCCTCCTACGAGCAGTACTTC. Amino acids: CSAGGQISSYEQYF.

This clonotype was counted ten times or more. The V and J genes are TRBV6-2 or TRBV6-3 and TRBJ1-5; D might be TRBD1 (6 bases). Trimming pared 5 bases from V and 7 bases from J, leaving 15 bases between. In germline, CDR1 is MNHEY, CDR2 SVGEGT. The CDR3 runs 14 residues. The CDR3 loop is CASSQQGNNQPQHF. The DNA of the CDR3 is TGTGCCAGCAGTCAACAGGGTAACAACCAGCCCCAGCATTTT.